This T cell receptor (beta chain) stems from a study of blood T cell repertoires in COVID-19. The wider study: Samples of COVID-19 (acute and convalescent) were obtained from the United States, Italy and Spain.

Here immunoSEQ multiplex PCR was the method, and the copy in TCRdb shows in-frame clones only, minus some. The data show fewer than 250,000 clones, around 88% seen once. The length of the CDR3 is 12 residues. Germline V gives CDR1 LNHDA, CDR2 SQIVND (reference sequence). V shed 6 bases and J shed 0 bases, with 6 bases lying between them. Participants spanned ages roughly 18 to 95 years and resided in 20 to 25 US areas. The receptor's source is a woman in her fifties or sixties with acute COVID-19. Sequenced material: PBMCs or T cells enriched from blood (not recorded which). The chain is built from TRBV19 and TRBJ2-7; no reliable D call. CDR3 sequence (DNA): TGTGCCAGTAGCGCTAGCTCCTACGAGCAGTACTTC. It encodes CASSASSYEQYF.